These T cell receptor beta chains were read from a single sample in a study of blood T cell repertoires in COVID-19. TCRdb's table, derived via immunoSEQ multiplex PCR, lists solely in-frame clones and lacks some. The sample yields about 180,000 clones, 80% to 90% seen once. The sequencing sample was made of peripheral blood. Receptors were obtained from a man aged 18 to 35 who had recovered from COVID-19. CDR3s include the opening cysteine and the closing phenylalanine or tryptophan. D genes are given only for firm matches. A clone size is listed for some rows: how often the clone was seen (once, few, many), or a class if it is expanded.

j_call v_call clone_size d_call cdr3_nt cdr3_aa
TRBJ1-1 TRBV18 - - TGTGCCAGCTCTCTTCAGGAGGGCGGTCGAGGGACTGAAGCTTTCTTT CASSLQEGGRGTEAFF
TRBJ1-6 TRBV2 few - TGTGCCAGCAGTCCGGACTCAAGCTCCTATAATTCACCCCTCCACTTT CASSPDSSSYNSPLHF
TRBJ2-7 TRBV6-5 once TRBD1 TGTGCCAGCAGTTACTCAGGGGGCACTCTCTACGAGCAGTACTTC CASSYSGGTLYEQYF
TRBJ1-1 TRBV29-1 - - TGCAGCGTACAGATTTTGAACACTGAAGCTTTCTTT CSVQILNTEAFF
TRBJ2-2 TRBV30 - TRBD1 TGTGCCTGGAGTAGACAGGGGAACACCGGGGAGCTGTTTTTT CAWSRQGNTGELFF
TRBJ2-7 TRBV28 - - TGTGCCAGCAGTTTATTATCACCGGGAGCGATCGAGCAGTACTTC CASSLLSPGAIEQYF
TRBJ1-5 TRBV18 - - TGTGCCAGCTCACCGGCGGCTTATAGCAATCAGCCCCAGCATTTT CASSPAAYSNQPQHF
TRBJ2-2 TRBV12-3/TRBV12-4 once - TGTGCCAGCAGTTTACCTAGCACCGGGGAGCTGTTTTTT CASSLPSTGELFF
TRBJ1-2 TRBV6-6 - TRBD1 TGTGCCACCGAACTGGACAGGGTAAACTATGGCTACACCTTC CATELDRVNYGYTF
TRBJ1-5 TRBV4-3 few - TGCGCCAGCAGCCAAGATTTCGGGGGTAATCAGCCCCAGCATTTT CASSQDFGGNQPQHF
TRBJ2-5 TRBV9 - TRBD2 TGTGCCAGCAGCGTTAGCGGGGTCGACCAAGAGACCCAGTACTTC CASSVSGVDQETQYF
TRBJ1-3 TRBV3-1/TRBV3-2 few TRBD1 TGTGCCAGCAGCCAACTCTTAGACAGGGGTGGAGGAAACACCATATATTTT CASSQLLDRGGGNTIYF
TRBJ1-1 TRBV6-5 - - TGTGCCAGCAGCCCCGGGGGGCCGAACACTGAAGCTTTCTTT CASSPGGPNTEAFF
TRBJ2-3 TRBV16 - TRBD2 TGTGCCAGCAGCCAAACTAGCGGATACACAGATACGCAGTATTTT CASSQTSGYTDTQYF
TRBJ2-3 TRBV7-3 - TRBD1 TGTGCCAGCAGCTTAACCGGACAGGGAGGCCCAGATACGCAGTATTTT CASSLTGQGGPDTQYF
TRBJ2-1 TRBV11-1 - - TGTGCCAGCAGCCGAGACGGGAATCACAATGAGCAGTTCTTC CASSRDGNHNEQFF